This TCR beta chain was identified during a study of control samples from healthy donors and cancer patients. By frequency in the sample, this clone is medium-sized. CDR3 length: 14 residues. The V end was cut by 5 bases, the J end by 0 bases, with 9 bases between. CDR1 and CDR2 (germline): SGHDT, YYEEEE. The method was immunoSEQ multiplex PCR; TCRdb's version includes in-frame clones alone and lacks a portion of them. In the table there are 70,000 to 75,000 clones, around nine tenths of which are singletons. Sequenced material: PBMCs. This clonotype was obtained from a man in his fifties or sixties with lung cancer. The rearrangement joins TRBV5-6 to TRBJ1-5; no firm D call. The CDR3 DNA sequence: TGTGCCAGCAGTTTGATTCATAGCAATCAGCCCCAGCATTTT. Its translation: CASSLIHSNQPQHF. Full variable domain (outside the CDR3, taken from reference TRBV5-6 and TRBJ1-5): DAGVTQSPTHLIKTRGQQVTLRCSPKSGHDTVSWYQQALGQGPQFIFQYYEEEERQRGNFPDRFSGHQFPNYSSELNVNALLLGDSALYLCASSLIHSNQPQHFGDGTRLSIL.